These 2 T cell receptor beta chains came from one sample sequenced in a study of human T cells and chemical hapten exposure. Each CDR3 protein is one row after TCRdb ran MiXCR on the RACE reads. The sample contains 300,000 to 400,000 distinct CDR3 sequences, around 7% of which appear only once. Time point of the sample: patch test 1, 2 weeks after DPC sensitization. Documented treatment: therapeutic diphenylcyclopropenone sensitization with weekly scalp DPC. Sample: whole blood, taken in connection with sensitization to the hapten diphenylcyclopropenone (DPC). These receptors came from a woman under 30 with alopecia areata. Some clones in this sample may be carry-over from other donors' samples.

Concerning this clonotype itself: One end of the junction does not line up with germline, which may come from a read error. The V call is TRBV3-1, the J call TRBJ1-1; D call uncertain. The germline CDR1 and CDR2 sequences are LGHDT and YNNKEL (reference sequence). The CDR3 is made up of 14 amino acids. CDR3 loop: CASSYGGLNTEALF. CDR3 coding DNA: TGTGCCAGCAGCTACGGAGGATTGAACACTGAAGCTCTCTTT. The full variable domain, rest sourced from reference TRBV3-1 and TRBJ1-1, is DTAVSQTPKYLVTQMGNDKSIKCEQNLGHDTMYWYKQDSKKFLKIMFSYNNKELIINETVPNRFSPKSPDKAHLNLHINSLELGDSAVYFCASSYGGLNTEALFGQGTRLTVV.

This clonotype was detected ten times or more. The genes are TRBV29-1 and TRBJ2-1; 12 bases fit TRBD2. The length of the CDR3 is 14 residues. Germline lookup yields CDR1 SQVTM and CDR2 ANQGSEA. Losses at the gene ends were 2 bases for V and 9 bases for J; bases not matched to a gene: 5. The CDR3 DNA is TGCAGCGTTGAAAGCCTAGCGGGGGGGACTGAGCAGTTCTTC. The encoded protein is CSVESLAGGTEQFF.